The source of this T cell receptor (beta chain) is a study of shared clonotypes between healthy human individuals (dated by TCRdb to the early 2020s). Regarding the research as a whole: A couple of women and a few men aged 18 to 49 years were included in the cohort. Per donor, three plates each were used for CD4 naive and CD4 memory, two for CD8 naive, and one for CD8 memory. To increase sequencing depth and limit assay-specific biases, TCR repertoire library preparation and sequencing were carried out by different laboratories using diverse techniques. Each donor's leukapheresis produced roughly between about 0.85 and 10 billion PBMCs. Blood TCR repertoires of four to six healthy adults were deeply sequenced to estimate repertoire size and the extent of clonotype sharing between individuals. Points the paper makes about the study in general: Based on pairwise subsampling, the degree of clonotype sharing among donors was expected to be affected by sequencing depth. Sharing across a handful of donors was observed for about 5% of naive CD4, over 3% of naive CD8, 2% to 2.5% of memory CD4, and roughly 0.4% of memory CD8 clonotypes. Sampling was restricted to blood, and TCR repertoires in tissue are likely to differ from TCR repertoires in blood. Rarefaction of sorted-subset datasets indicated incomplete sequencing despite the large sequencing depth. Estimated clonotype richness was generally larger for naive than for memory subsets. The small number of donors limited the genetic and exposure-history diversity represented. Compared with non-shared clonotypes, the clonotypes found in all four sorted-subset donors had higher generation probabilities.

Worth noting for this clone: Its antigen target is currently unknown. Base qualities are missing; no much larger clone stands one base away.

Trimming takes 1 base from V and 0 bases from J, and the germline ends sit 4 bases apart. CDR1 and CDR2, looked up from the germline V gene, are SGHTA and FQGNSA. Its CDR3 holds 14 amino acids, cysteine through phenylalanine. The entry retains the CDR3 DNA only, 42 bases that are in frame from base 1. TCR CDR3 regions were amplified from genomic DNA by multiplex PCR using the deep immunoSEQ assay. Extracted genomic DNA from each cell subset was distributed evenly across all wells of several immunoSEQ 96-well plates, and each plate was treated as a replicate. For sorted subsets, approximately 200 ng of genomic DNA, equivalent to some 30,000 T cell genomes, went into each replicate PCR. The purified libraries were quantified using a Qubit 3.0 fluorometer, sized with a Bioanalyzer 2100, and then quantified again using the KAPA Library Quantification kit. Every immunoSEQ 96-well plate was sequenced on a dedicated single-read 150-cycle Illumina NextSeq 550 flow cell. In the paper's pipeline: The immunoSEQ output contained only junctional sequences without quality scores, so filtering could not match that applied to full-length reads. To assign V/J genes and CDR3, sequences were annotated using PyIR, a Python wrapper for IgBLAST v1.9, with IMGT germline references. Reads were filtered out if the reads had weak V/J assignments (E-value above 1e-6), no CDR3, stop codons, out-of-frame junctions, or ambiguous translated residues. A V3J clonotype was defined by an identical inferred V gene, J gene, and CDR3 amino acid sequence. The percentage overlap between two repertoires was calculated by dividing the number of shared unique clonotypes by the size of the smaller repertoire. Three approaches were used to assess repertoire richness: RTK rarefaction, the Chao1 estimator, and Recon v2.1 estimates of unobserved clonotypes. Generation probabilities for all TCRbeta clonotypes obtained by the gDNA method from a few donors were computed using OLGA. The table was pulled from immuneACCESS by TCRdb, which kept in-frame rearrangements only. Such tables lose some clones; where checked, under half of the loss comes from unresolved V genes, and the rest has no known cause. From that table come the V and J calls and clone size; the DNA was used to work out D and trimming. The table for this sample lists about 820,000 clones; over 90% of them were counted only once. Less than 25% of the sample rests with the top ten.

CD8 naive samples consisted of CD45RO-negative cells that were positively selected for CCR7, yielding a CD45RA+CCR7+ population without TemRA cells. Donors were healthy HIV-negative adults with no recently reported acute infections or vaccinations. All donors were Caucasian adults living in Nashville, Tennessee, USA. Blood was collected by leukapheresis, and PBMCs were isolated by Ficoll-Histopaque density gradient centrifugation and then cryopreserved in liquid nitrogen vapor phase. Purity and quantity of every magnetically sorted T cell population were checked by analytical flow cytometry. Each sorted fraction had its genomic DNA isolated and then quantified by UV absorbance on a Nanodrop 2000c.

Rearrangement joined TRBV7-2 to TRBJ1-3, with the D gene not clear enough to name. Material for sequencing was naive CD8+ T cells sorted from blood. The cell subset or site label, read with the paper, signifies: CD45RA+CCR7+. This sequence was found in a man younger than 45 in good health. CDR3 region: CASSLGPSGNTIYF. In nucleotide form, the sequence is TGTGCCAGCAGCTTAGGACCCTCTGGAAACACCATATATTTT.